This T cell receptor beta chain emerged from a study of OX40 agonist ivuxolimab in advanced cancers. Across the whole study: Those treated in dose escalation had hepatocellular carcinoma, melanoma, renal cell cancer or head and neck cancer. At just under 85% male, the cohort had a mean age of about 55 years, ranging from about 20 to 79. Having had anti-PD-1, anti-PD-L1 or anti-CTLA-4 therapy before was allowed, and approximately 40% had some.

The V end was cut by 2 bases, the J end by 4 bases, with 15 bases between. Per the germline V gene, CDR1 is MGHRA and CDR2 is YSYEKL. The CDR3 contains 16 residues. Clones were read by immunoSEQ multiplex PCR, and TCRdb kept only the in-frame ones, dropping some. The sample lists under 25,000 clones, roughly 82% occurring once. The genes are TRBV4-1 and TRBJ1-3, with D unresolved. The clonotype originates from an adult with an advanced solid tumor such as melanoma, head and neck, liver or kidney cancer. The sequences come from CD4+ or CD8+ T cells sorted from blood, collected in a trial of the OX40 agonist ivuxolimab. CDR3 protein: CASSQLFRFEGNTIYF. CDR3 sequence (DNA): TGCGCCAGCAGCCAACTTTTTCGGTTTGAAGGAAACACCATATATTTT.